This record looks at one T cell receptor beta chain sequence and its context. What it recognizes is unknown. The CDR3 is 17 residues long. J was trimmed by 1 base and V by 0 bases; bases with no gene match: 4. Germline V gene lookup returns CDR1 SGHVS and CDR2 FNYEAQ. The sample originates from a study of lymphopenia after photon versus proton radiotherapy. Notes on the study in general: Photon-treated patients lost naive T cells and TCR diversity; proton-treated stayed stable.

Generated by immunoSEQ multiplex PCR, the TCRdb table keeps only in-frame clones and is missing some. The table includes 37,000 or so clones, roughly 84% detected once. The J gene is TRBJ2-5, the V gene TRBV7-6; 11 bases align to TRBD2. The sequences come from peripheral blood, collected from a patient treated with proton-based radiotherapy. The sequence was obtained from a woman between 70 and 85 years old with pancreatic cancer. Some clones in this sample may be carry-over from other donors' samples. Written as DNA, the CDR3 is TGTGCCAGCAGCTTAGCGGTAGCGGGAGGGGGCCAAGAGACCCAGTACTTC. Protein: CASSLAVAGGGQETQYF.